This T cell receptor (beta chain) was identified in a study of cytomegalovirus exposure and HLA in healthy donors. Study-wide findings and caveats: It was approximately 150 TCR beta chains that were listed as cytomegalovirus-associated. An observed cluster of highly shared sequence variants was recorded as a likely sequencing artifact.

Details on this clone: Antigen: not known.

The CDR3 runs to 13 residues. With 6 bases removed from V and 6 bases from J, the gap between germline ends came to 14 bases. The germline V gene encodes CDR1 MNHEY and CDR2 SVGAGI. The PCR made use of 60 Vbeta and 13 Jbeta primers. Measured with immunoSEQ multiplex PCR; TCRdb has only the in-frame clones, and not every one. The listing records around 75,000 clones. This clonotype originated in a boy aged 5-17 years in good health and CMV-seronegative. The sample was PBMCs. This rearrangement joins TRBV6-5 to TRBJ1-2; D unresolved. The CDR3 sequence: CASSKQRVNGYTF. Written as DNA, the CDR3 is TGTGCCAGCAGCAAGCAGCGGGTCAATGGCTACACCTTC.